A single sample gave rise to the 26 T cell receptor beta chains below, sequenced in a study of blood T cell repertoires in COVID-19. Method: immunoSEQ multiplex PCR; TCRdb's copy keeps in-frame clones and lacks some. The sample lists about 300,000 clones; about 90% were seen once. Sequenced sample: PBMCs or T cells enriched from blood (not recorded which). All receptors derive from a woman in her 30s who had recovered from COVID-19.

The CDR3 nucleotides are TGCGCCAGCAGGACAGGACTAGCGGGCGACAATGAGCAGTTCTTC. It encodes CASRTGLAGDNEQFF. The chain combines TRBV5-1 with TRBJ2-1; TRBD2 aligns across 11 bases. The CDR3 loop spans 15 amino acids. The trim removed 5 bases at V and 5 bases at J, leaving 6 bases unmatched. Per germline, CDR1 SGHRS and CDR2 YFSETQ.

Only one count was recorded for this clone. The chain has TRBV5-6 and TRBJ1-6; 9 bases fit TRBD1. Germline assignment: CDR1 SGHDT and CDR2 YYEEEE. The CDR3 sequence is 16 residues long. V lost 0 bases to trimming and J lost 8 bases; unmatched junction nucleotides: 6. CDR3 amino acids: CASSLGQGVRDSPLHF. The CDR3 coding sequence is TGTGCCAGCAGCTTGGGACAGGGGGTCAGAGATTCACCCCTCCACTTT.

The chain is built from TRBV6-5 and TRBJ1-5; TRBD1 is a possible D gene (5 bases). Germline lookup yields CDR1 MNHEY and CDR2 SVGAGI. The CDR3 spans 15 residues. Deletions cut 6 bases from V and 10 bases from J, with 22 bases between. CDR3 protein: CASRRVKGAFEPQHF. For the CDR3, the DNA is TGTGCCAGCAGGCGCGTCAAAGGGGCATTCGAACCCCAGCATTTT.

This chain connects TRBV3-1 (or the pseudogene TRBV3-2) to TRBJ2-3; D is uncertain. The ends were cut back, 4 bases at V and 0 bases at J, with 2 bases in the middle. This CDR3 has 12 residues. The V gene's germline CDR1 is LGHDT and CDR2 YNNKEL (reference sequence). CDR3 in DNA: TGTGCCAGCAGCCTAAGCACAGATACGCAGTATTTT. Protein sequence: CASSLSTDTQYF.

The chain employs TRBV4-2 and TRBJ1-1; 9 bases align to TRBD1. The CDR3 has 15 residues. Germline CDR1 reads LGHNA; CDR2 reads YNFKEQ. Trimming removed 2 bases from V and 3 bases from J; junction bases left unmatched: 4. The chain's CDR3 is CASSQTGGRDTEAFF. CDR3 nucleotide sequence: TGTGCCAGCAGCCAAACAGGGGGCCGGGACACTGAAGCTTTCTTT.

The rearrangement uses TRBV4-2 and TRBJ1-2, with 7 bases that match TRBD1. V was clipped by 4 bases and J by 1 base; unmatched bases: 6. The germline V gene has CDR1 LGHNA and CDR2 YNFKEQ. The CDR3 totals 15 residues. CDR3 nucleotides: TGTGCCAGCAGCCCCCGGGACAGCTTTAACTATGGCTACACCTTC. This sequence encodes CASSPRDSFNYGYTF.

This chain connects TRBV28 to TRBJ1-1; no definite D call. V was trimmed by 5 bases and J by 11 bases, leaving 18 bases between them. The germline V gene has CDR1 MDHEN and CDR2 SYDVKM. This CDR3 contains 13 residues. The CDR3 DNA follows: TGTGCCAGCAGTCGGGAAATGGGTTATGAGGCTTTCTTT. This encodes CASSREMGYEAFF.

The chain couples TRBV9 to TRBJ1-2; TRBD1 matches at 11 bases. The CDR3 spans 15 residues. V lost 4 bases and J lost 6; bases outside the gene matches: 8. Germline CDR1 reads SGDLS; CDR2 reads YYNGEE. This CDR3 is CASSPRDRGVNGYTF. Written as DNA, the CDR3 is TGTGCCAGCAGCCCACGGGACAGGGGGGTTAATGGCTACACCTTC.

V gene TRBV21-1 combines with J gene TRBJ1-1. TRBV21-1 is tagged as a pseudogene. The CDR3 sequence is 16 residues long. DNA of the CDR3: TGTGCCAGCACCGCCCCCGCCGGTTCAAAGAACACTGAAGCTTTCTTT. Its translation: CASTAPAGSKNTEAFF.

The V gene is TRBV11-3, the J gene TRBJ1-3; possibly TRBD1 for D (5 bases). The CDR3 contains 14 residues. Trimming left V 0 bases short and J 4 bases short, with 7 bases between. Looked up from germline, CDR1 is SGHNT and CDR2 is YENEEA. The CDR3 region has the DNA TGTGCCAGCAGCTTAGAAAGGACAGGAAACACCATATATTTT. Translated: CASSLERTGNTIYF.

A single count supports this clone. J is TRBJ2-2 and V is TRBV25-1, with TRBD1 matching over 8 bases. Germline CDR1 MGHDK, CDR2 SYGVNS. V shed 5 bases and J 4 bases; nucleotides not matched to a gene: 6. The CDR3 covers 15 residues. The CDR3 sequence: CASSLDRGSTGELFF. Here the CDR3 DNA reads TGTGCCAGCAGTTTAGACAGGGGTAGCACCGGGGAGCTGTTTTTT.

The V call is TRBV19, the J call TRBJ2-1; 9 nucleotides agree with TRBD2. With 5 bases clipped from V and 6 bases from J, the junction kept 11 bases outside the gene matches. The CDR3 extends over 16 amino acids. Germline loops: CDR1 LNHDA, CDR2 SQIVND (reference sequence). CDR3 sequence reads: CASSWASGARGNEQFF. CDR3 nucleotides: TGTGCCAGTAGTTGGGCTAGCGGGGCTAGGGGCAATGAGCAGTTCTTC.

This chain joins TRBV5-1 and TRBJ2-5; 7 nucleotides line up with TRBD2. V lost 6 bases to trimming and J lost 2 bases; unmatched junction nucleotides: 16. The CDR3 extends over 17 amino acids. CDR1 and CDR2 (germline): SGHRS, YFSETQ. For the CDR3, the DNA is TGCGCCAGCACCCTACAGCGGGGTGCCGGGGGGCAAGAGACCCAGTACTTC. Its translation is CASTLQRGAGGQETQYF.

This chain links TRBV14 with TRBJ2-2; 9 bases line up with TRBD1. The germline gives CDR1 SGHDN, CDR2 FVKESK. CDR3 length: 16 residues. The ends lost 4 bases at V and 5 bases at J; junction bases unmatched: 8. CDR3 in amino acids: CASSLPGQGRTGELFF. The CDR3 coding sequence is TGTGCCAGCAGCCTACCGGGACAGGGAAGGACCGGGGAGCTGTTTTTT. Together with reference TRBV14 and TRBJ2-2, the CDR3 gives the full variable domain: EAGVTQFPSHSVIEKGQTVTLRCDPISGHDNLYWYRRVMGKEIKFLLHFVKESKQDESGMPNNRFLAERTGGTYSTLKVQPAELEDSGVYFCASSLPGQGRTGELFFGEGSRLTVL.

In this sample, this clone turned up a few times. J is TRBJ1-2 and V is TRBV7-9; 9 nucleotides match TRBD1. With 5 bases clipped from V and 4 bases from J, the junction kept 14 bases outside the gene matches. This CDR3 comprises 17 residues. The germline gives CDR1 SEHNR, CDR2 FQNEAQ (reference sequence). The CDR3 sequence: CASSPPTPGTGTYGYTF. The CDR3 bases are TGTGCCAGCAGCCCTCCAACCCCCGGGACAGGGACCTATGGCTACACCTTC.

The chain is built from TRBV6-5 and TRBJ2-7, with D possibly being TRBD2 (6 bases). The CDR3 is 15 amino acids. Between the trimmed V and J ends, which lost 6 bases and 1 base, there was a span of 16 bases. Germline V lookup: CDR1 MNHEY, CDR2 SVGAGI. CDR3 bases: TGTGCCAGCAGCCCCTGGGGGGAACATTCCTACGAGCAGTACTTC. This codes for CASSPWGEHSYEQYF.

CDR3 DNA sequence: TGTGCCAGCAGCCGGACAGGGCGAAACACCATATATTTT. This gives the protein CASSRTGRNTIYF. The chain recombines TRBV6-5 with TRBJ1-3, with TRBD1 matching over 8 bases. CDR1 and CDR2 (germline): MNHEY, SVGAGI. This CDR3 comprises 13 residues. V was pared by 6 bases and J by 5 bases, with 3 bases of the junction left unmatched.

The V gene is TRBV7-9, the J gene TRBJ1-1; 12 bases agree with TRBD1. Germline V CDR1 and CDR2: SEHNR, FQNEAQ (reference sequence). This CDR3 spans 18 amino acids. Germline trimming cut 1 base from V and 1 base from J; bases unmatched to any gene: 7. CDR3 amino acids: CASSLDLGTGGQNTEAFF. DNA of the CDR3: TGTGCCAGCAGCTTAGATTTAGGGACAGGGGGCCAGAACACTGAAGCTTTCTTT. The complete variable domain, with remaining parts taken from reference TRBV7-9 and TRBJ1-1, reads DTGVSQNPRHKITKRGQNVTFRCDPISEHNRLYWYRQTLGQGPEFLTYFQNEAQLEKSRLLSDRFSAERPKGSFSTLEIQRTEQGDSAMYLCASSLDLGTGGQNTEAFFGQGTRLTVV.

The J gene is TRBJ2-1, the V gene TRBV5-1, with TRBD2 matching 8 bases. CDR1 is SGHRS, CDR2 YFSETQ, per germline. CDR3 length: 14 amino acids. Losses at the gene ends were 4 bases for V and 6 bases for J; bases not matched to a gene: 6. Written as DNA, the CDR3 is TGCGCCAGCAGCCCAGGACTAGCCGCCAATGAGCAGTTCTTC. Protein sequence: CASSPGLAANEQFF.

The chain is built from TRBV15 and TRBJ2-5, with 7 positions matching TRBD1. J gave up 3 bases and V 0 bases, and 7 bases lay outside the gene matches. Germline V gene lookup returns CDR1 LNHNV and CDR2 YYDKDF (reference sequence). The CDR3 loop spans 16 amino acids. The CDR3 here is CATSRDPRDSKETQYF. In nucleotides, the CDR3 is TGTGCCACCAGCAGAGATCCCCGGGACAGCAAAGAGACCCAGTACTTC. The full variable domain, its missing parts supplied by reference TRBV15 and TRBJ2-5, is DAMVIQNPRYQVTQFGKPVTLSCSQTLNHNVMYWYQQKSSQAPKLLFHYYDKDFNNEADTPDNFQSRRPNTSFCFLDIRSPGLGDTAMYLCATSRDPRDSKETQYFGPGTRLLVL.

This rearrangement joins TRBV12-5 to TRBJ1-1; D not certain. V lost 2 bases to trimming and J lost 7 bases, with 11 bases between them. This CDR3 is built from 13 residues. In germline, CDR1 is LGHNT, CDR2 FRNRAP. DNA for the CDR3: TGTGCTAGTGGTTTGTCGGGGTGGGGTGAAGCTTTCTTT. It is translated as CASGLSGWGEAFF.

Regarding this clone: This specimen includes other DNA sequences encoding the same CDR3. J is TRBJ2-1 and V is TRBV12-3 or TRBV12-4; D might be TRBD1 (5 bases). The CDR3 contains 11 residues. The ends were cut back, 6 bases at V and 9 bases at J, with 9 bases in the middle. The CDR3 DNA is TGTGCCAGCAGCCTTAGGGGTGAGCAGTTCTTC. Its protein product is CASSLRGEQFF.

The chain couples TRBV5-6 to TRBJ2-5, with D possibly matching TRBD1 (5 bases). Germline V lookup: CDR1 SGHDT, CDR2 YYEEEE. This CDR3 is 16 amino acids long. The V end lost 0 bases, the J end lost 4 bases, and 16 bases lay between the germline ends. The CDR3 protein is CASSLVGAGIGETQYF. CDR3 coding DNA: TGTGCCAGCAGCTTGGTAGGGGCAGGGATAGGAGAGACCCAGTACTTC.

The chain links TRBV7-3 to TRBJ2-7, with D possibly being TRBD2 (6 bases). The length of the CDR3 is 13 residues. Germline CDR1 is SGHTA and CDR2 is FQGTGA. Trimming took off 5 bases at V and 6 bases at J, with 14 bases between the two ends. As DNA, the CDR3 is TGTGCCAGCAGCGTCGGGGCGGGGAGCGAGCAGTACTTC. Protein: CASSVGAGSEQYF.

This clone appeared a single time. V usage is TRBV28 and J usage is TRBJ1-2; D perhaps matches TRBD1 (5 bases). Trimming took 5 bases from V and 4 from J, leaving 8 bases between them. Germline V lookup: CDR1 MDHEN, CDR2 SYDVKM. The CDR3 has 12 residues. The DNA of the CDR3 is TGTGCCAGCAGTCGGGGGGGCTATGGCTACACCTTC. This gives the protein CASSRGGYGYTF.

The V call is TRBV3-1 (or the pseudogene TRBV3-2), the J call TRBJ1-4; D perhaps matches TRBD1 (6 bases). V was pared by 0 bases and J by 8 bases, with 19 bases between. CDR3 length: 17 residues. CDR1 and CDR2 from the germline V gene are LGHDT and YNNKEL (reference sequence). The CDR3 DNA follows: TGTGCCAGCAGCCAAGAAGCCCCCGGACAGTTGGAAGAAAAACTGTTTTTT. Its translation is CASSQEAPGQLEEKLFF.